This T cell receptor beta chain is from a study of T cells in Graves' hyperthyroidism and ophthalmopathy. Losses at the gene ends were 5 bases for V and 6 bases for J; bases not matched to a gene: 9. The CDR3 is made up of 14 amino acids. Newly diagnosed hyperthyroidism patients aged 18 to 65 years had disease lasting under 2 months. Isolation of PBMCs was performed on about 10 ml fresh peripheral blood. Amplification targeted TCR beta CDR3 regions from RNA transcripts. HTBI primers were the set used in a first-round RT-PCR of the TCR CDR3. Each CDR3 protein gets one entry after TCRdb re-called the multiplex PCR reads with MiXCR. The sample contains about 480,000 distinct CDR3 sequences, roughly an eighth of which appear only once.

This chain joins TRBV12-3 or TRBV12-4 and TRBJ1-2; TRBD1 aligns across 7 bases. Sequenced: blood. This receptor was taken from a woman aged 18-29 years with Graves' hyperthyroidism. The CDR3 DNA sequence: TGTGCCAGCAGTCTTCACACAGGGGTTGATGGCTACACCTTC. Protein: CASSLHTGVDGYTF.